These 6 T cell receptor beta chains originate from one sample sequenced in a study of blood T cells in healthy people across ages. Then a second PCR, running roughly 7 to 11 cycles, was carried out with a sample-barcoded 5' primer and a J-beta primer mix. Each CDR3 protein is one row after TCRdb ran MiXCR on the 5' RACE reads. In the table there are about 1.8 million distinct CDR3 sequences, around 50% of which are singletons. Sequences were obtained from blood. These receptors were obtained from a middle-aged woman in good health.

The CDR3 here is CASSPGTGSAYEQYF. In DNA, the CDR3 is TGCGCCAGCAGCCCTGGGACAGGATCAGCCTACGAGCAGTACTTC. The chain has TRBV5-1 and TRBJ2-7; 8 bases are shared with TRBD1. This CDR3 is 15 amino acids long. Trimming took 4 bases from V and 2 from J; bases not matched to a gene: 8. Per the germline V gene, CDR1 is SGHRS and CDR2 is YFSETQ.

In DNA, the CDR3 is TGTGCCAGCAGCTGTATGGACGGGAGCACAGATACGCAGTATTTT. Translated: CASSCMDGSTDTQYF. The chain combines TRBV7-2 with TRBJ2-3; D gene ambiguous. This CDR3 is built from 15 residues. The germline V and J ends were trimmed by 4 bases and 0 bases, with 11 bases remaining between them. CDR1 and CDR2 from the germline V gene are SGHTA and FQGNSA.

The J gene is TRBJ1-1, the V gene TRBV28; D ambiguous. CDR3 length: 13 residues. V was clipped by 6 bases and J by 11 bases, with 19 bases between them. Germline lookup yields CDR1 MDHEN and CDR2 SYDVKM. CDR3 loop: CASSQPGPRRAFF. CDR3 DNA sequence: TGTGCCAGCAGCCAACCCGGACCCAGGAGGGCTTTCTTT.

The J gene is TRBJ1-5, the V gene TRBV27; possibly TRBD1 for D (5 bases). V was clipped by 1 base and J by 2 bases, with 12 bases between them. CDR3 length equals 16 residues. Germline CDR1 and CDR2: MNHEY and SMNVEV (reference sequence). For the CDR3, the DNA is TGTGCCAGCAGTTTATGGGGGGAGAATGGCAATCAGCCCCAGCATTTT. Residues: CASSLWGENGNQPQHF.

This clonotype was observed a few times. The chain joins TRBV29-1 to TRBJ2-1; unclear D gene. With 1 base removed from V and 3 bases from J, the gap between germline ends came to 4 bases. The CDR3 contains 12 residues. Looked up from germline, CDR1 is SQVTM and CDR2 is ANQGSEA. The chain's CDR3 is CSVEVDYNEQFF. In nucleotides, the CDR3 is TGCAGCGTTGAAGTGGACTACAATGAGCAGTTCTTC.

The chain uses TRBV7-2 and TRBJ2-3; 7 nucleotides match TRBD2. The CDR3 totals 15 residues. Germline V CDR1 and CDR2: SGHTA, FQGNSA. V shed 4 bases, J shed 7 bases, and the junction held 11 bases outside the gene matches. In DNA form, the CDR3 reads TGTGCCAGCAGCTCTGAGCGGGGAGCTCGATATACGCAGTATTTT. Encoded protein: CASSSERGARYTQYF.